The rows below give T cell receptor beta chains drawn from one sample of a study of T cell changes during pregnancy in multiple sclerosis. Here immunoSEQ multiplex PCR was the method, and the copy in TCRdb shows in-frame clones only, minus some. The repertoire has around 36,000 clones, around 90% of them found once; the top ten carry roughly 13%. Sequencing was performed on CD8+ T cells from peripheral blood mononuclear cells, taken in the first trimester of pregnancy. Every receptor here comes from a female donor with multiple sclerosis, enrolled in a pregnancy study. CDR3s include the opening cysteine and the closing phenylalanine or tryptophan. D genes are given only for firm matches. Size is omitted from some rows. Given values are once, few, many or a class for expanded clones.

J gene	V gene	clone size	D gene	CDR3 protein	CDR3 DNA
TRBJ1-3	TRBV6-4	.	.	CASSGFGTIRAPAIYF	TGTGCCAGCAGTGGATTTGGGACAATTCGGGCCCCCGCCATATATTTT
TRBJ1-3	TRBV6-1	few	.	CASSEDPETSGNTIYF	TGTGCCAGCAGTGAAGATCCGGAGACCTCTGGAAACACCATATATTTT
TRBJ1-4	TRBV14	.	TRBD1	CASSQDTGVDSDEKLFF	TGTGCCAGCAGCCAAGATACAGGGGTAGATTCTGATGAAAAACTGTTTTTT
TRBJ2-5	TRBV12-5	.	TRBD2	CASGFMPAGRQETQYF	TGTGCTAGTGGTTTCATGCCAGCGGGGCGCCAAGAGACCCAGTACTTC
TRBJ2-3	TRBV2	.	TRBD1	CASRVTGGLPDTQYF	TGTGCCAGCAGAGTCACAGGGGGCCTCCCAGATACGCAGTATTTT
TRBJ1-1	TRBV7-9	.	.	CASSLAGGYHMGKNPEAFF	TGTGCCAGCAGCTTAGCGGGGGGGTATCATATGGGTAAGAACCCTGAAGCTTTCTTT
TRBJ1-2	TRBV27	once	TRBD1	CASSLVQGGNYGYTF	TGTGCCAGCAGTTTAGTCCAGGGGGGTAACTATGGCTACACCTTC
TRBJ1-1	TRBV15	.	TRBD1	CATSGGSRDRGLAFF	TGTGCCACCAGCGGAGGGTCCCGGGACAGGGGGCTGGCTTTCTTT
TRBJ1-2	TRBV5-1	.	.	CASSLTRDGYTF	TGCGCCAGCAGCTTGACCAGGGATGGCTACACCTTC
TRBJ1-2	TRBV5-8	.	.	CASSPAAGLSYGYTF	TGTGCCAGCAGCCCGGCCGCAGGGCTTAGCTATGGCTACACCTTC
TRBJ2-3	TRBV6-1	.	.	CASSRGVETDTQYF	TGTGCCAGCAGTCGGGGTGTTGAGACAGATACGCAGTATTTT
TRBJ1-1	TRBV6-1	.	TRBD1	CASQATGELNTEAFF	TGTGCCAGTCAAGCGACAGGGGAGCTTAACACTGAAGCTTTCTTT
TRBJ1-2	TRBV27	once	TRBD1	CASSTGDGYTF	TGTGCCAGCAGTACAGGGGACGGCTACACCTTC
TRBJ2-5	TRBV11-2	.	TRBD2	CASTRAGGIQETQYF	TGTGCCAGCACGAGAGCGGGGGGGATCCAAGAGACCCAGTACTTC
TRBJ2-3	TRBV6-5	.	.	CASSPIDRSTDTQYF	TGTGCCAGCAGTCCAATCGACAGAAGCACAGATACGCAGTATTTT
TRBJ2-1	TRBV23-1	.	.	CASSHRSGFREIYNEQFF	TGCGCCAGCAGTCATCGGTCCGGGTTTCGTGAGATTTACAATGAGCAGTTCTTC
TRBJ1-4	TRBV29-1	.	.	CSGNAGEKLFF	TGCAGCGGAAATGCGGGGGAAAAACTGTTTTTT
TRBJ1-5	TRBV27	.	.	CASRTYRVVNQPQHF	TGTGCCAGCAGGACTTACAGGGTGGTCAATCAGCCCCAGCATTTT